This TCR beta chain is from a study of blood T cell repertoires in COVID-19. On the study more broadly: Sample material is recorded as cDNA or gDNA derived from T cells, B-cell-depleted T cells, or PBMCs.

Participants, roughly 18 to 90 years old, spanned about two dozen US areas. The germline V gene has CDR1 SGHTA and CDR2 FQGNSA. V lost 4 bases, J lost 6 bases, and 3 bases stayed unmatched. The CDR3 spans 14 residues. The method was immunoSEQ multiplex PCR; TCRdb's version includes in-frame clones alone and lacks a portion of them. The sample consists of some 160,000 clones, roughly 88% of them appearing once. Source material: PBMCs or T cells enriched from blood (not recorded which). The clonotype originates from a woman aged 45-65 years who had recovered from COVID-19. This chain connects TRBV7-2 to TRBJ2-4, with 10 bases matching TRBD2. The CDR3 coding sequence is TGTGCCAGCAGCTGGAGCGGGGGGGTAAACATTCAGTACTTC. Amino acid sequence: CASSWSGGVNIQYF.